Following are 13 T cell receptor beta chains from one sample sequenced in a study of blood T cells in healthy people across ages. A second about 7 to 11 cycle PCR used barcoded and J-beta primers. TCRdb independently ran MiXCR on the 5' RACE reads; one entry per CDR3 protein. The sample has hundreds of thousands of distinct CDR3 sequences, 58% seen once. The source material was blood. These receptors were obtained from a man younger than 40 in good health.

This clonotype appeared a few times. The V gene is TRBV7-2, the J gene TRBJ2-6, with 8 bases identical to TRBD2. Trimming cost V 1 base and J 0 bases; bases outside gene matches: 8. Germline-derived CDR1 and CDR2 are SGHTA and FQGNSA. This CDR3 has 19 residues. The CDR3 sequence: CASSLGSAGALSGANVLTF. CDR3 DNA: TGTGCCAGCAGCTTAGGGTCAGCGGGAGCTCTCTCTGGGGCCAACGTCCTGACTTTC.

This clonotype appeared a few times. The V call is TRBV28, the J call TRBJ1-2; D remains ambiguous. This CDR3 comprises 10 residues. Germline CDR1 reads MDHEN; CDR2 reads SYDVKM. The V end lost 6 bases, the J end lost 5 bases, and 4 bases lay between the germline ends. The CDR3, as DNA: TGTGCCAGCAGCAAGTATGGCTACACCTTC. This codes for CASSKYGYTF.

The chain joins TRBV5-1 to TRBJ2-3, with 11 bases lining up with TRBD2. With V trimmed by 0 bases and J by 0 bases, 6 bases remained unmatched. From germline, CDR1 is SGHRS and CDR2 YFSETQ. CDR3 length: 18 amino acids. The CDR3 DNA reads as TGCGCCAGCAGCTTGGGACTAGCGGGGCAGACTAGCACAGATACGCAGTATTTT. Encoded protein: CASSLGLAGQTSTDTQYF.

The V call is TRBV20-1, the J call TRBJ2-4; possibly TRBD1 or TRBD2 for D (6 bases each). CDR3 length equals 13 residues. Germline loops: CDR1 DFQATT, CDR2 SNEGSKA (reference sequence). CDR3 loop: CSTRGLAKNIQYF. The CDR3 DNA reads TGCAGCACCCGGGGGCTAGCCAAAAACATTCAGTACTTC.

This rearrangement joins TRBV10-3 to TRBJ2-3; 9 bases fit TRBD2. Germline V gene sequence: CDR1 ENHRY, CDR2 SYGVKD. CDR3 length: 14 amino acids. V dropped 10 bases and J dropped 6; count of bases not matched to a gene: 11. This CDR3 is CATRTSGPRDTQYF. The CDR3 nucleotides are TGTGCCACACGAACTAGCGGGCCTAGGGATACGCAGTATTTT.

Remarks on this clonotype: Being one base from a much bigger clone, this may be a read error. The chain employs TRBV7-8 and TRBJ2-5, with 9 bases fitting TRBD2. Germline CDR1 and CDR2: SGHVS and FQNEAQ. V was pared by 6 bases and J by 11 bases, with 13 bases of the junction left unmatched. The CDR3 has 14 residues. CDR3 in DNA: TGTGCCAGCAGTCCCCCCACCTTAGCGGGAGCTCAGTACTTC. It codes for CASSPPTLAGAQYF.

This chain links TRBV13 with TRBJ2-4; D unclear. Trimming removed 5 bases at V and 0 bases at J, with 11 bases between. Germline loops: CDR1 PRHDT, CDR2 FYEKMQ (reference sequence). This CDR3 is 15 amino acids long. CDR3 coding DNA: TGTGCCAGCAGCCGACTTGCCCTAGCCAAAAACATTCAGTACTTC. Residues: CASSRLALAKNIQYF. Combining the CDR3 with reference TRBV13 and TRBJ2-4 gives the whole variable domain AAGVIQSPRHLIKEKRETATLKCYPIPRHDTVYWYQQGPGQDPQFLISFYEKMQSDKGSIPDRFSAQQFSDYHSELNMSSLELGDSALYFCASSRLALAKNIQYFGAGTRLSVL.

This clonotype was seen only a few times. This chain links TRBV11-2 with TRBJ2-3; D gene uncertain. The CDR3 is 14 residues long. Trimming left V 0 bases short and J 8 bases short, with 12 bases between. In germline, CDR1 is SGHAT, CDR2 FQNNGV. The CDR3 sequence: CASSLDLVWGTQYF. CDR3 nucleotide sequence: TGTGCCAGCAGCTTAGATCTCGTTTGGGGTACGCAGTATTTT.

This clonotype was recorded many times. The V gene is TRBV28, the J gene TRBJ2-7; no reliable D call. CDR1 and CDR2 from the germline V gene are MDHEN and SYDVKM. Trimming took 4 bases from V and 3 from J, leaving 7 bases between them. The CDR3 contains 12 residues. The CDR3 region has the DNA TGTGCCAGCAGTTCGACCGTCTACGAGCAGTACTTC. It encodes CASSSTVYEQYF.

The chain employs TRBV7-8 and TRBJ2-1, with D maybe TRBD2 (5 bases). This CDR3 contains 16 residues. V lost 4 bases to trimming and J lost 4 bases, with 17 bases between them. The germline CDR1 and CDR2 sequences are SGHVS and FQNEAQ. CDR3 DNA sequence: TGTGCCAGCAGCTCCGTCCCGGCAGCGGAATACAATGAGCAGTTCTTC. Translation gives CASSSVPAAEYNEQFF.

The CDR3 DNA follows: TGCAGTGCTAGAGATCGGGGCAGGGGAGTGCCCTACGAGCAGTACTTC. It encodes CSARDRGRGVPYEQYF. This chain joins TRBV20-1 and TRBJ2-7, with TRBD1 as a possible D gene (6 bases). Trimming pared 0 bases from V and 2 bases from J, leaving 17 bases between. The V gene's germline CDR1 is DFQATT and CDR2 SNEGSKA (reference sequence). The CDR3 contains 16 residues.

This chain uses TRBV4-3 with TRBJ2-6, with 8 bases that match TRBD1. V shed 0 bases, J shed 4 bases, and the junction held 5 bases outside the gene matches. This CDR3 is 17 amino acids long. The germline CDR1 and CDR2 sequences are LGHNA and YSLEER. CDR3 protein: CASSQDRTGTGANVLTF. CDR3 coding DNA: TGCGCCAGCAGCCAAGACAGGACAGGGACCGGGGCCAACGTCCTGACTTTC.

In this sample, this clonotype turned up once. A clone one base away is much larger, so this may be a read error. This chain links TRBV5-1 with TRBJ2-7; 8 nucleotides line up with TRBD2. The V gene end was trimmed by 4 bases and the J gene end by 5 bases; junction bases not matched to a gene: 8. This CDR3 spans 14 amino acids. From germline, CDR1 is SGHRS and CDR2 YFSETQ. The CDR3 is CASSVRGLEDEQYF. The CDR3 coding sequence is TGCGCCAGCAGCGTGAGGGGACTAGAGGACGAGCAGTACTTC.